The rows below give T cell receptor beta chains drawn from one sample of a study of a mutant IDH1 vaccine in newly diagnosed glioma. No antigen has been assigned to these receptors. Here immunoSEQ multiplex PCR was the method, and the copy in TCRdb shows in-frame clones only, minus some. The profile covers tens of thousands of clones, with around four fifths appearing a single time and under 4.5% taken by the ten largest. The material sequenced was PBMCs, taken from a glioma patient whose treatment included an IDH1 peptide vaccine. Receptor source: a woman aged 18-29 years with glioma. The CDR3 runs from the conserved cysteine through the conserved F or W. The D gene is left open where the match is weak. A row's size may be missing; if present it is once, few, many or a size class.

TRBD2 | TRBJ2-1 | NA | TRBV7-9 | TGTGCCAGCGTATACCCTCCCCGACTAGCGGGGGCTCGGAATGAGCAGTTCTTC | CASVYPPRLAGARNEQFF
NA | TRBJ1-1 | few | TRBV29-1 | TGCAGCGTGAGGAGGGCGAACACTGAAGCTTTCTTT | CSVRRANTEAFF
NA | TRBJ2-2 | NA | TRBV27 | TGTGCCAGCAGTTTACAGGGCACCGGGGAGCTGTTTTTT | CASSLQGTGELFF
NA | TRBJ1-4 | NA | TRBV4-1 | TGCGCCAGCAGCCAAACGATCTCGCTACCGGTAGTAAAACTGTTTTTT | CASSQTISLPVVKLFF
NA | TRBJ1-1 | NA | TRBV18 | TGTGCCAGCTCACCACTGAGTAGGTTGAACACTGAAGCTTTCTTT | CASSPLSRLNTEAFF
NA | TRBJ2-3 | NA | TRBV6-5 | TGTGCCAGCAGACTCAAGGGGGTGACAGATACGCAGTATTTT | CASRLKGVTDTQYF
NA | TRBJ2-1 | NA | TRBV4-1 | TGCGCCAGCAGCCAAGATGGGTATCGTGAGCAGTTCTTC | CASSQDGYREQFF
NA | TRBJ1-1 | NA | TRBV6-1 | TGTGCCAGCATTAATGGCAGGGCGGACACTGAAGCTTTCTTT | CASINGRADTEAFF
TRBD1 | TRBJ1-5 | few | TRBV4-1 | TGCGCCAGCAGCCAAGGACAGGGGGGTCAGCCCCAGCATTTT | CASSQGQGGQPQHF
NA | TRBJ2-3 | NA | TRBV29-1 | TGCAGCGGGGGACACTCAGATACGCAGTATTTT | CSGGHSDTQYF
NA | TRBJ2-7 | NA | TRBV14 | TGTGCCAGCAGCCAAGGGGTATGGGGGCAGTACTTC | CASSQGVWGQYF
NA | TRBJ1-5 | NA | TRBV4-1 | TGCGCCAGCAGCCAAGGGGGGGGGCCCCATCAGCCCCAGCATTTT | CASSQGGGPHQPQHF
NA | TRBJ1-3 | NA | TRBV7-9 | TGTGCCAGCAGCCCCCTCCTCCAGCGAGCTGGAAACACCATATATTTT | CASSPLLQRAGNTIYF
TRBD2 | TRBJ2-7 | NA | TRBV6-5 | TGTGCCAGCAGTGTGCTAGCGGGAGGGAGTTACGAGCAGTACTTC | CASSVLAGGSYEQYF
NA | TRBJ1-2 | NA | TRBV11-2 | TGTGCCAGCAGCTTCGCGGGGGGATTAAGCTATGGCTACACCTTC | CASSFAGGLSYGYTF
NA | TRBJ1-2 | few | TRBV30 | TGTGCCTGGAAGGGCCCACCTACCCTCACCTTC | CAWKGPPTLTF
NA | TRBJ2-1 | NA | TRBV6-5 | TGTGCCAGCAGTTACTCTGGGGGAATGGCCTACAATGAGCAGTTCTTC | CASSYSGGMAYNEQFF
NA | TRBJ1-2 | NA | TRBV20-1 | TGCAGTGCTACTACAGGGTCTGGCTACACCTTC | CSATTGSGYTF
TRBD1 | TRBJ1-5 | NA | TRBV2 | TGTGCCAGCAGAGGACAGGGGGGGAATCAGCCCCAGCATTTT | CASRGQGGNQPQHF
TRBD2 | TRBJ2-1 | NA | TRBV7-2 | TGTGCCAGCAGCTTAGGTCTAGCGGGAGTGAGTGAGCAGTTCTTC | CASSLGLAGVSEQFF
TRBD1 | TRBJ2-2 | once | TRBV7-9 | TGTGCCAGCAATACGGGACAGGGGGCGAACACCGGGGAGCTGTTTTTT | CASNTGQGANTGELFF
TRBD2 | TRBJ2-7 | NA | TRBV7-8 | TGTGCCAGCAGCTTAAGCGGGAAGTCCTACGAGCAGTACTTC | CASSLSGKSYEQYF
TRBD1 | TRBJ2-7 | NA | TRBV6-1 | TGTGCCAGCAACCACAGACAGGGCTACGAGCAGTACTTC | CASNHRQGYEQYF
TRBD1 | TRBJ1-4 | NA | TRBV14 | TGTGCCAGCAGCGCTGTTCCGGGACAGAGTAATGAAAAACTGTTTTTT | CASSAVPGQSNEKLFF
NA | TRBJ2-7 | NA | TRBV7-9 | TGTGCCAGCAGCTTAGAGGGTGGAGGCTCCGAGCAGTACTTC | CASSLEGGGSEQYF
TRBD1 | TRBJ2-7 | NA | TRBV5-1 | TGCGCCAGCAGCTTGGGACAGGGGGTTCTCAGGGAGCAGTACTTC | CASSLGQGVLREQYF
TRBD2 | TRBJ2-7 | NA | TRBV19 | TGTGCCAGTAGTATGGGATTTAGCGGGACCCGCTCCTACGAGCAGTACTTC | CASSMGFSGTRSYEQYF
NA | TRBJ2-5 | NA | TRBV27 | TGTGCCAGCAGTCCCTGGGGGGTGGTACAAGAGACCCAGTACTTC | CASSPWGVVQETQYF
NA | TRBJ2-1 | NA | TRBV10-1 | TGCGCCAGCAGTGAGTCGGGACCACGAATGGTGCAGTTCTTC | CASSESGPRMVQFF
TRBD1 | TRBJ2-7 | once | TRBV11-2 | TGTGCCAGCAGTTGGGACAGAGCCTACGAGCAGTACTTC | CASSWDRAYEQYF
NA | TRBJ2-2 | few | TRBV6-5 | TGTGCCAGTCAACTTACCCAGGGGACCGGGGAGCTGTTTTTT | CASQLTQGTGELFF
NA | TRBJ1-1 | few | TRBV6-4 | TGTGCCAGCAGTGACAGGGCCGGTACTGAAGCTTTCTTT | CASSDRAGTEAFF
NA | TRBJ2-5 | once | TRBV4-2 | TGTGCCAGCAGCCAAGACCCGGCAGACCAAGAGACCCAGTACTTC | CASSQDPADQETQYF
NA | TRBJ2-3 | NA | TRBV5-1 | TGCGCCAGCAGCCCGCCGGCAGATACGCAGTATTTT | CASSPPADTQYF
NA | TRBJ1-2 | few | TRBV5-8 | TGTGCCAGCAGCTTGCGGGGGAATGGCTACACCTTC | CASSLRGNGYTF
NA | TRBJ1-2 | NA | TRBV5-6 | TGTGCCAGCACCCTGGGGCCGGGCGTGTGGACCTTC | CASTLGPGVWTF
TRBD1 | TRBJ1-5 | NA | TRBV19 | TGTGCCAGTAAGAGGGGGACGGGACAGGGGAATAGCAATCAGCCCCAGCATTTT | CASKRGTGQGNSNQPQHF
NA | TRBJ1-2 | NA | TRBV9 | TGTGCCAGCAGCCAGACACCTATACCCAACTATGGCTACACCTTC | CASSQTPIPNYGYTF
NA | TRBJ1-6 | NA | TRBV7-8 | TGTGCCAGCAGCTTAAACCCCATCAGGGTCCCCAATTCACCCCTCCACTTT | CASSLNPIRVPNSPLHF
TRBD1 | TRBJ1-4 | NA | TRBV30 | TGTGCCTGGAGTGTTGCAGGGGGCGCGGGAAAACTGTTTTTT | CAWSVAGGAGKLFF
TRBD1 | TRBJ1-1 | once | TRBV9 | TGTGCCAGCAGCGTAGACCCCAACAGGGGCACTGAAGCTTTCTTT | CASSVDPNRGTEAFF
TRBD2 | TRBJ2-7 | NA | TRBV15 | TGTGCCACCAGCAGCTTACTAGCGGGAGAAGCCTACGAGCAGTACTTC | CATSSLLAGEAYEQYF
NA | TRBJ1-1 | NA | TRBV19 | TGTGCCAGTAGTCCCTCCGTTTCGAACACTGAAGCTTTCTTT | CASSPSVSNTEAFF
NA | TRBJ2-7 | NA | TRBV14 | TGTGCCAGCAGCCGGGGCGCGGGACTGGCAAGGGGTGTGCAGTACTTC | CASSRGAGLARGVQYF
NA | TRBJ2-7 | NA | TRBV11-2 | TGTGCCAGCAGCTTGGGGTGGACAGCTCTCTCCTACGAGCAGTACTTC | CASSLGWTALSYEQYF
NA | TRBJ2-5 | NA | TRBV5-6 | TGTGCCAGCGAGGGACCCACTTTTACTCCCGAGACCCAGTACTTC | CASEGPTFTPETQYF
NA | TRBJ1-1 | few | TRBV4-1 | TGCGCCAGCAGCCAAGAGGGGGGTGTCACTGAAGCTTTCTTT | CASSQEGGVTEAFF
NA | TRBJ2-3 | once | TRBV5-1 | TGCGCCAGCAGCCGGGGGCGCCCCACAGATACGCAGTATTTT | CASSRGRPTDTQYF
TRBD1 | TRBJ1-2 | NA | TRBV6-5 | TGTGCCAGCAGCATGGGACAGGCTTCTAACTATGGCTACACCTTC | CASSMGQASNYGYTF
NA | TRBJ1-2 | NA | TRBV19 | TGTGCCAGTAGTATAGTTAACAGCGTTAACTATGGCTACACCTTC | CASSIVNSVNYGYTF
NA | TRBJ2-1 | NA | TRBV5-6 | TGTGCCAGCAGCCGACAGGTCAATGAGCAGTTCTTC | CASSRQVNEQFF
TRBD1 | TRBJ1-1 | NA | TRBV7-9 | TGTGCCAGCAGCTTAGTGGGACAGGGATGGGGAAAGGTTGAAGCTTTCTTT | CASSLVGQGWGKVEAFF
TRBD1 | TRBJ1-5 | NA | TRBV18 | TGTGCCAGCTCAGCTTGGGACAGGAACCCCAGTCAGCCCCAGCATTTT | CASSAWDRNPSQPQHF
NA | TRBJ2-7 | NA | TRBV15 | TGTGCCACCAGCCGAGGGACCTCGCCTACCTACGAGCAGTACTTC | CATSRGTSPTYEQYF
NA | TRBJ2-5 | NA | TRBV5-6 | TGTGCCAGCAGCTTTAAGACAACGGGACAAGAGACCCAGTACTTC | CASSFKTTGQETQYF